Below, 28 T cell receptor beta chains from the same sample are listed, as sequenced in a study of tumor-infiltrating lymphocytes in primary liver carcinoma. The researchers produced TCR beta cDNA from 500 to 550 ng total RNA with a constant-region primer. Construction of TCR beta libraries relied on three successive nested multiplex PCR rounds employing slightly modified ARM-PCR. Two initial PCR rounds of approximately 10 cycles each paired TRBV1-TRBV30 forward primers with a C-beta reverse primer. TCRdb called the multiplex PCR reads again in MiXCR, with one record for every CDR3 protein. The table shows around 120,000 distinct CDR3 sequences, with roughly 70% occurring only once. Investigators took RNA and DNA out together from 20-30 mg of unsorted bulk tissue. Sequenced material: tumor-adjacent normal liver tissue. The receptors derive from a woman aged 55-69 years with primary liver carcinoma and hepatitis B virus infection.

Of note for this clonotype: The germline gene is not matched at one end of the junction; a read error may be the cause. The chain carries TRBV11-1 and TRBJ2-5; weak D call: TRBD2 (5 bases). CDR3 length equals 16 residues. Germline V CDR1 and CDR2: SGHAT, FQDESV (reference sequence). Written as DNA, the CDR3 is TGTGCCAGCAACTTAGAGCCGGGGTACCTAAGGGAGACCCAATACTTC. Encoded protein: CASNLEPGYLRETQYF.

This clonotype has a handful of counts. This may come from a read error, since a much larger clone is one base off. V gene TRBV29-1 combines with J gene TRBJ1-1; TRBD1 matches 7 bases. Per the germline V gene, CDR1 is SQVTM and CDR2 is ANQGSEA. There are 13 residues in the CDR3. This CDR3 is CSVGISGGREALF. The CDR3 DNA follows: TGCAGCGTTGGTATATCAGGGGGTCGGGAAGCTCTCTTT.

This clonotype was found many times. This rearrangement joins TRBV11-2 to TRBJ2-7; D is unclear. Germline V gene sequence: CDR1 SGHAT, CDR2 FQNNGV. Trimming pared 6 bases from V and 2 bases from J, leaving 14 bases between. The CDR3 totals 14 residues. The CDR3 sequence is CASSLTDAAYEQYF. In DNA, the CDR3 is TGTGCCAGCAGTTTAACGGACGCTGCCTACGAGCAGTACTTC.

The chain combines TRBV29-1 with TRBJ1-2, with D perhaps TRBD1 (5 bases). The CDR3 has 12 amino acids. Germline CDR1 and CDR2: SQVTM and ANQGSEA. CDR3 loop: CGIGAGGYGYTF. In nucleotides, the CDR3 is TGCGGCATCGGGGCGGGGGGCTATGGCTACACCTTC.

About this clonotype itself: This may stem from a read error, because a much larger clone lies one nucleotide away. V and J are TRBV7-9 and TRBJ1-6; D is unclear. CDR1 is SEHNR, CDR2 FQNEAQ, per germline (reference sequence). This CDR3 is 13 amino acids long. The CDR3 spells CASSLSPGSPLRF. Written as DNA, the CDR3 is TGTGCCAGCAGCTTAAGTCCTGGTTCACCCCTCCGCTTT. Supplemented by reference TRBV7-9 and TRBJ1-6, the full variable domain reads DTGVSQNPRHKITKRGQNVTFRCDPISEHNRLYWYRQTLGQGPEFLTYFQNEAQLEKSRLLSDRFSAERPKGSFSTLEIQRTEQGDSAMYLCASSLSPGSPLRFGNGTRLTVT.

On this clonotype: The junction departs from germline at one end; a sequencing error may be responsible. This rearrangement joins TRBV4-1 to TRBJ1-4; D gene ambiguous. The CDR3 sequence is 16 residues long. Germline-derived CDR1 and CDR2 are MGHRA and YSYEKL. This CDR3 reads CAGSQDLYRSNEELFF. CDR3 DNA sequence: TGTGCCGGCAGCCAAGATCTCTATAGGTCTAATGAAGAACTGTTTTTT.

For this clonotype: A junction boundary mismatches the germline segment, possibly from a read error. V and J are TRBV6-5 and TRBJ2-3, with D unclear. The CDR3 length is 14 residues. Germline loops: CDR1 MNHEY, CDR2 SVGAGI. CDR3 nucleotide sequence: TGTGCTAGCAGTTATGTGTCCAGCACAGATACGCAGTATTTT. Its translation is CASSYVSSTDTQYF.

Concerning this clonotype: At one end, the junction sequence differs from germline, possibly due to a read error. V and J are TRBV6-2 or TRBV6-3 and TRBJ2-7; no firm D call. The CDR3 extends over 13 amino acids. Germline CDR1 is MNHEY and CDR2 is SVGEGT. CDR3 DNA: TGTGCCATCAGTTACTCGCCCGCTTACGAGCAGTGCTTC. The encoded protein is CAISYSPAYEQCF.

The chain is built from TRBV11-2 and TRBJ2-3; 10 bases agree with TRBD2. Germline CDR1 is SGHAT and CDR2 is FQNNGV. The CDR3 is 15 amino acids. The trim removed 8 bases at V and 1 base at J, leaving 6 bases unmatched. The CDR3 region has the DNA TGTGCCAGCGACCCTGGACTAGCGGGCACAGATACGCAGTATTTT. Translated, it gives CASDPGLAGTDTQYF.

This clonotype was seen at least ten times. This sequence joins TRBV29-1 and TRBJ2-1, with D possibly TRBD1 on 6 matching bases. The CDR3 runs to 13 residues. Germline values: CDR1 SQVTM, CDR2 ANQGSEA. V lost 8 bases and J 3 bases, leaving 14 bases between the germline ends. The CDR3 sequence: CSSWGLDYNEQFF. Written as DNA, the CDR3 is TGCAGCTCATGGGGGCTAGACTACAATGAGCAGTTCTTC.

On this clonotype: The junction shows a germline mismatch at one end, possibly a read error. CDR3 in DNA: TGTGCCAGCAACCAAGAGGGCCAGCGTCGGGCGGATACGCAGTATTTT. Its translation is CASNQEGQRRADTQYF. The rearrangement uses TRBV4-2 and TRBJ2-3; D possibly corresponds to TRBD2 (5 bases). CDR3 length: 16 amino acids. Germline V CDR1 and CDR2: LGHNA, YNFKEQ.

To note about this clonotype: This clone may be a read error of a much larger clone one base away. The rearrangement uses TRBV7-9 and TRBJ2-1; no clear D gene. V lost 3 bases to trimming and J lost 8 bases, with 17 bases between them. The V gene's germline CDR1 is SEHNR and CDR2 FQNEAQ (reference sequence). The CDR3 is made up of 15 amino acids. The CDR3 here is CASSFLGWVRDEQFF. The CDR3 nucleotides read TGTGCCAGCAGCTTTTTGGGATGGGTTAGGGATGAGCAGTTCTTC. The whole variable domain, filled in from reference TRBV7-9 and TRBJ2-1, reads DTGVSQNPRHKITKRGQNVTFRCDPISEHNRLYWYRQTLGQGPEFLTYFQNEAQLEKSRLLSDRFSAERPKGSFSTLEIQRTEQGDSAMYLCASSFLGWVRDEQFFGPGTRLTVL.

This clonotype was seen repeatedly, ten times or more. The chain has TRBV7-9 and TRBJ1-1; D remains ambiguous. V was clipped by 1 base and J by 2 bases, with 8 bases between them. The CDR3 contains 14 residues. CDR1 is SEHNR, CDR2 FQNEAQ, per germline (reference sequence). CDR3 amino acids: CASSLVGDNTEAFF. The CDR3 bases are TGTGCCAGCAGCTTAGTTGGGGATAACACTGAAGCTTTCTTT.

Concerning this clonotype itself: Since the CDR3 does not end with the conserved phenylalanine or tryptophan, this likely comes from a read error. The chain recombines TRBV28 with TRBJ1-1, with D uncertain. The CDR3 loop spans 11 amino acids. Trimming left V 10 bases short and J 11 bases short, with 17 bases between. CDR1 is MDHEN and CDR2 is SYDVKM in the germline V gene. The CDR3 protein is CATLSLLGAFL. The CDR3 bases are TGTGCCACCCTTAGTTTATTGGGGGCTTTCCTT.

With respect to this clonotype: One end of the junction varies from germline; a read error may be responsible. The rearrangement joins TRBV11-2 to TRBJ2-7; TRBD2 matches at 8 bases. The CDR3 consists of 15 residues. Germline-derived CDR1 and CDR2 are SGHAT and FQNNGV. CDR3 DNA sequence: TGTGCCAGCAGTTTAGATAGGGGACTAGTTCCCGGGCAGTATTTC. It encodes CASSLDRGLVPGQYF.

Comments on this clonotype: One junction end does not reproduce the germline sequence, and a read error may be involved. The chain joins TRBV5-5 to TRBJ2-2; 7 nucleotides match TRBD1. Germline V gene sequence: CDR1 SGHKS, CDR2 YYEKEE (reference sequence). The CDR3 has 13 amino acids. CDR3 nucleotides: TGTGCTAGCAGGGGGATTTCCATCGGGGAGCTGTTTTTT. It translates to CASRGISIGELFF.

This clonotype was detected a few times. This clone may be a read error of a much larger clone one base away. V is TRBV29-1 and J is TRBJ1-6; 9 bases agree with TRBD1. The CDR3 loop spans 13 amino acids. The germline V gene has CDR1 SQVTM and CDR2 ANQGSEA. CDR3 nucleotides: TGCAGCGCCGGACAGGGGCCCAATTCACTCCTCCACTTT. Translation gives CSAGQGPNSLLHF.

The V and J genes are TRBV7-9 and TRBJ2-3; D ambiguous. CDR3 size: 14 residues. Germline V gene data show CDR1 as SEHNR and CDR2 as FQNEAQ (reference sequence). Trimming shortened V by 5 bases and J by 1 base, and 10 bases separated the two germline ends. CDR3 residues: CASSPRLGTDTQYF. CDR3 nucleotides: TGTGCCAGCAGCCCCCGACTGGGCACAGATACGCAGTATTTT.

As regards this clonotype: Germline and junction disagree at one end, which may indicate a read error. The V and J genes are TRBV29-1 and TRBJ1-1, with D possibly TRBD1 on 5 matching bases. The germline gives CDR1 SQVTM, CDR2 ANQGSEA. CDR3 length: 15 amino acids. The CDR3 sequence: CCVCQTGAGNTEAFF. The DNA for the CDR3 is TGCTGCGTTTGCCAAACCGGGGCAGGGAACACTGAAGCTTTCTTT.

This clonotype was found a few times. Germline is not matched at one junction end, which may reflect a read error. The chain is built from TRBV29-1 and TRBJ1-2; D remains unclear. Germline V gene sequence: CDR1 SQVTM, CDR2 ANQGSEA. This CDR3 region has 13 residues. This CDR3 is CSARTGSNYDYTF. The CDR3 region has the DNA TGCAGCGCCCGGACTGGGAGTAACTATGACTACACCTTC.

This clonotype was seen a single time. Because it lacks the conserved phenylalanine or tryptophan at the end, this CDR3 is likely a read error. The chain's CDR3 is CASSWYRGTQYL. The CDR3 DNA is TGTGCCAGCAGTTGGTACAGAGGGACCCAGTACTTG. The genes are TRBV28 and TRBJ2-5; no clear D. In germline, CDR1 is MDHEN, CDR2 SYDVKM. CDR3 length: 12 residues. Trimming removed 4 bases from V and 7 bases from J, with 10 bases in between.

As regards this clonotype: As the CDR3 is not closed by the conserved phenylalanine or tryptophan, this likely results from a read error. No DNA is shown, since the ends of the CDR3 on it are uncertain; the CDR3 is the one TCRdb lists. The V and J genes are TRBV29-1 and TRBJ2-5; TRBD1, the table's D call, was not compared with the DNA. The CDR3 contains 15 residues when both ends are counted. Per germline, CDR1 SQVTM and CDR2 ANQGSEA. Here the CDR3 reads CSVTTGGTAQETHYL.

Notes on this clonotype: The junction does not match germline at one end; this may be a read error. The chain uses TRBV11-2 and TRBJ2-5, with D perhaps assigned TRBD1 or TRBD2 (5 bases each). The germline CDR1 and CDR2 sequences are SGHAT and FQNNGV. The CDR3 contains 13 residues. The DNA for the CDR3 is TGTGCCAGCAGTTTAGAATGCAAGGGGACCCAATACTTC. It specifies CASSLECKGTQYF.

This sequence joins TRBV29-1 and TRBJ2-1; D not certain. With 2 bases removed from V and 8 bases from J, the gap between germline ends came to 19 bases. Germline V CDR1 and CDR2: SQVTM, ANQGSEA. The CDR3 runs to 15 residues. CDR3 nucleotide sequence: TGCAGCGTTGAATGGTCGTCTATCGGATACGATGAGCAGTTCTTC. Translated: CSVEWSSIGYDEQFF.

Of note for this clonotype: One end of the junction fails to match germline, which may point to a read error. This chain links TRBV11-3 with TRBJ2-1; no definite D call. CDR1 is SGHNT, CDR2 YENEEA, per germline. The CDR3 totals 14 residues. The CDR3 region is CTSDVGVPYNEQFF. CDR3 coding DNA: TGTACCAGCGACGTTGGGGTGCCCTACAATGAGCAGTTCTTC.

Many counts were recorded for this clonotype. The chain employs TRBV4-1 and TRBJ1-3; the match to TRBD1 covers 9 bases. Germline values: CDR1 MGHRA, CDR2 YSYEKL. The V and J ends lost 8 bases and 1 base, in that order; junction bases with no gene match: 12. The CDR3 loop spans 17 amino acids. The CDR3 coding sequence is TGCGCCAGCGCCCCTCCCCGGGGGACAGGGTCTGGAAACACCATATATTTT. Protein sequence: CASAPPRGTGSGNTIYF.

At least ten counts were recorded for this clonotype. V is TRBV30 and J is TRBJ2-1, with no clear D. The CDR3 consists of 15 residues. Trimming pared 3 bases from V and 0 bases from J, leaving 12 bases between. Germline values: CDR1 GTSNPN, CDR2 SVGIG (reference sequence). CDR3 region: CAWRTGLSSYNEQFF. The CDR3 DNA reads TGTGCCTGGAGGACGGGCCTGAGCTCCTACAATGAGCAGTTCTTC.

This chain joins TRBV11-3 and TRBJ2-1, with D tentatively TRBD2 (6 bases). The CDR3 length is 14 residues. V lost 5 bases and J lost 16, with 24 bases in between. In germline, CDR1 is SGHNT, CDR2 YENEEA. This CDR3 is CASSLRDRDSRRFF. The CDR3 nucleotides are TGTGCCAGCAGCCTCCGGGACCGGGACTCCCGGCGATTCTTC. The whole variable domain, filled in from reference TRBV11-3 and TRBJ2-1, reads EAGVVQSPRYKIIEKKQPVAFWCNPISGHNTLYWYLQNLGQGPELLIRYENEEAVDDSQLPKDRFSAERLKGVDSTLKIQPAELGDSAVYLCASSLRDRDSRRFFGPGTRLTVL.